The sequence of this T cell receptor beta chain was determined in a study of blood T cell repertoires in COVID-19. Across the whole study: Samples of COVID-19 (acute and convalescent) were obtained from the United States, Italy and Spain. In each case, the material was cDNA or gDNA derived from T cells, B-cell-depleted T cells, or PBMCs.

As originally analysed: Amplification of reference gene primers was used by the study to estimate nucleated cell counts. Assay used: immunoSEQ multiplex PCR; TCRdb lists only in-frame clones, some missing. Clonal size and the V and J genes are those of that table, whereas D and trimming came from the DNA. This table has approximately 300,000 clones, 85% to 90% appearing once. The TCR sequence derives from a middle-aged woman with acute or convalescent COVID-19. Sequences were obtained from peripheral blood.

The CDR3 reads CASSPLSGSGANVLTF. Here the CDR3 DNA reads TGTGCCAGCTCACCACTTTCGGGGTCTGGGGCCAACGTCCTGACTTTC. This chain joins TRBV18 and TRBJ2-6; D may be TRBD2 (5 bases). V was trimmed by 1 base and J by 1 base, leaving 8 bases between them. This CDR3 is built from 16 residues. Germline V gene data show CDR1 as KGHSH and CDR2 as LQKENI.